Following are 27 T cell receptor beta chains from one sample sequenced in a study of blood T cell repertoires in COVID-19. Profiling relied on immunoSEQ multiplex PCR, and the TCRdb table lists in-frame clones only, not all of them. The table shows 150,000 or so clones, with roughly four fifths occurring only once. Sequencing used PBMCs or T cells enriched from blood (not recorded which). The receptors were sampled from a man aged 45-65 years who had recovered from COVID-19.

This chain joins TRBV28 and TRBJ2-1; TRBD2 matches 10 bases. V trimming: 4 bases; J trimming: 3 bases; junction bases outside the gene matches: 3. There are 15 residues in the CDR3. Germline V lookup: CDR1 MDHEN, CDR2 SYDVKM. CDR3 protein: CASSSTSGDYNEQFF. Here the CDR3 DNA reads TGTGCCAGCAGTTCCACTAGCGGGGACTACAATGAGCAGTTCTTC.

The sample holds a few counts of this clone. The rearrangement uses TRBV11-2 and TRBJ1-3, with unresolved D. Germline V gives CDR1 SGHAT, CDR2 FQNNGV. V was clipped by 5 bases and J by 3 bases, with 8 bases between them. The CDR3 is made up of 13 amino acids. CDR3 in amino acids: CASSGLDGNTIYF. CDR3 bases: TGTGCCAGCAGCGGCCTAGATGGAAACACCATATATTTT.

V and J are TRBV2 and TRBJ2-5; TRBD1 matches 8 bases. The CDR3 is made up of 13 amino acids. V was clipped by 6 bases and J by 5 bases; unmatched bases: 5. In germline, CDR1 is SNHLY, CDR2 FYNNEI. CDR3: CASSRGRGETQYF. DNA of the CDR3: TGTGCCAGCAGCAGGGGGCGCGGGGAGACCCAGTACTTC.

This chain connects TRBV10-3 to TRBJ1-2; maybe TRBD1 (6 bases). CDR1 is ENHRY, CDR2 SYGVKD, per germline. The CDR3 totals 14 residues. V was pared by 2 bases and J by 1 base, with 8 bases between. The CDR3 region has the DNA TGTGCCATCAGTGAGGACAGGAGTAACTATGGCTACACCTTC. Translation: CAISEDRSNYGYTF.

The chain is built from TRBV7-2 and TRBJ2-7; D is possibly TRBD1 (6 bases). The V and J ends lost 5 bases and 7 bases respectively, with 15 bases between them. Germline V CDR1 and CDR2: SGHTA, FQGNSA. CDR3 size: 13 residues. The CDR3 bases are TGTGCCAGCAGCGATAACCAGGACAGAGAGCAGTACTTC. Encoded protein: CASSDNQDREQYF.

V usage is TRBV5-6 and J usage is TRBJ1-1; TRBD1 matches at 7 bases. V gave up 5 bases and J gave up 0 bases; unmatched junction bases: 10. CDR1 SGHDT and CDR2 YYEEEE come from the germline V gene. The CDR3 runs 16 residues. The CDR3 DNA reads TGTGCCAGCAGGATACAGGGGATGGGGATGAACACTGAAGCTTTCTTT. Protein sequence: CASRIQGMGMNTEAFF. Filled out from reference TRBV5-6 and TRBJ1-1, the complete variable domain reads DAGVTQSPTHLIKTRGQQVTLRCSPKSGHDTVSWYQQALGQGPQFIFQYYEEEERQRGNFPDRFSGHQFPNYSSELNVNALLLGDSALYLCASRIQGMGMNTEAFFGQGTRLTVV.

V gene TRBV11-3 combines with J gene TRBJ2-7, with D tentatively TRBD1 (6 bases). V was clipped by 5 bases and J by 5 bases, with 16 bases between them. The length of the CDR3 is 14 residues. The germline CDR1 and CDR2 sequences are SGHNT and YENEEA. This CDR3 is CASSRTGFGDEQYF. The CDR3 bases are TGTGCCAGCAGCAGAACAGGGTTCGGTGACGAGCAGTACTTC.

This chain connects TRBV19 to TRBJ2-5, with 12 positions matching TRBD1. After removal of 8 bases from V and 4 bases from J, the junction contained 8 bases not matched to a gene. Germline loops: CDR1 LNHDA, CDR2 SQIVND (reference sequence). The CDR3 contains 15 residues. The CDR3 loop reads CASATGTGGPETQYF. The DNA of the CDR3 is TGTGCCAGTGCCACCGGGACAGGGGGCCCAGAGACCCAGTACTTC.

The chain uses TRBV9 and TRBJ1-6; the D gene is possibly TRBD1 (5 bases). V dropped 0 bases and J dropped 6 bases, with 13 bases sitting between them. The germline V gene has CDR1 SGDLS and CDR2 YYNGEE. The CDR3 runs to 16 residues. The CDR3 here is CASSVDTGVGNSPLHF. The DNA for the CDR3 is TGTGCCAGCAGCGTAGATACGGGGGTGGGTAATTCACCCCTCCACTTT.

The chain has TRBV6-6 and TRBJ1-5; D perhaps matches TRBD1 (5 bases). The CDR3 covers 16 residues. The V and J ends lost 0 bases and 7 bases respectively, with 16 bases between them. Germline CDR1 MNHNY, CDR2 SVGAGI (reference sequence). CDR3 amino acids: CASSYSSRGGEQPQHF. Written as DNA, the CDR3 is TGTGCCAGCAGTTACTCGAGTAGGGGCGGTGAGCAGCCCCAGCATTTT.

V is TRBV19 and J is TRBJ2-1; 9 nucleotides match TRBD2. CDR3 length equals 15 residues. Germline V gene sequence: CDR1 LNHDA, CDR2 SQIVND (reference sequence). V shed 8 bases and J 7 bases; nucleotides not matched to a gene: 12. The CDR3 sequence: CASGTIVAGDNEQFF. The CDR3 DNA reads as TGTGCCAGTGGGACCATAGTAGCGGGGGATAATGAGCAGTTCTTC.

CDR3 amino acids: CSAIVEEQFF. CDR3 bases: TGCAGTGCTATAGTCGAGGAGCAGTTCTTC. J is TRBJ2-1 and V is TRBV20-1; D not certain. CDR3 size: 10 residues. Germline V gene data show CDR1 as DFQATT and CDR2 as SNEGSKA (reference sequence). The germline V and J ends were trimmed by 4 bases and 10 bases, with 8 bases remaining between them.

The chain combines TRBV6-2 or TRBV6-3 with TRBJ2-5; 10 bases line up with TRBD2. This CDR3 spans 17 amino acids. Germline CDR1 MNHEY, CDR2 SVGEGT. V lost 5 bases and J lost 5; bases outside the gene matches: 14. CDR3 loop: CASSSAGAGGPDETQYF. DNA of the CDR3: TGTGCCAGCAGTAGTGCTGGAGCGGGGGGGCCCGATGAGACCCAGTACTTC.

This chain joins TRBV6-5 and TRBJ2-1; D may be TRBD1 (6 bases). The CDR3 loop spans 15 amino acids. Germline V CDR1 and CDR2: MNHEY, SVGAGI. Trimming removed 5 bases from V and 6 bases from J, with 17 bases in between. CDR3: CASSQTGFVPNEQFF. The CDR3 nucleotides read TGTGCCAGCAGTCAAACAGGGTTCGTCCCCAATGAGCAGTTCTTC.

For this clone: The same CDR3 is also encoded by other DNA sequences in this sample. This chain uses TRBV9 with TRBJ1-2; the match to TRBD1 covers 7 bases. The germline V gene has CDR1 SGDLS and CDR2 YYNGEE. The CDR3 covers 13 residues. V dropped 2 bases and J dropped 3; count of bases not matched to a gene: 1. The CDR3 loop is CASSVGTDYGYTF. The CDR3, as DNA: TGTGCCAGCAGCGTCGGGACAGACTATGGCTACACCTTC. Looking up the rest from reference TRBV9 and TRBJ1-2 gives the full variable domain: DSGVTQTPKHLITATGQRVTLRCSPRSGDLSVYWYQQSLDQGLQFLIQYYNGEERAKGNILERFSAQQFPDLHSELNLSSLELGDSALYFCASSVGTDYGYTFGSGTRLTVV.

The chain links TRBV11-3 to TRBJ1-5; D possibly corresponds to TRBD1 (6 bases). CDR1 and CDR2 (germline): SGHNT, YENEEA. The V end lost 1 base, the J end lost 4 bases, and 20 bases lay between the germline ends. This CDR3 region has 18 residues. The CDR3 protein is CASSLVWGGGHENQPQHF. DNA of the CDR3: TGTGCCAGCAGCTTAGTATGGGGAGGGGGACACGAAAATCAGCCCCAGCATTTT.

CDR3 residues: CASMGLGGNQPQHF. In DNA form, the CDR3 reads TGTGCCAGTATGGGACTGGGGGGCAATCAGCCCCAGCATTTT. The chain couples TRBV19 to TRBJ1-5, with D perhaps matching TRBD1 (5 bases). The CDR3 length is 14 residues. Germline CDR1 is LNHDA and CDR2 is SQIVND (reference sequence). V dropped 7 bases and J dropped 2 bases, with 12 bases sitting between them.

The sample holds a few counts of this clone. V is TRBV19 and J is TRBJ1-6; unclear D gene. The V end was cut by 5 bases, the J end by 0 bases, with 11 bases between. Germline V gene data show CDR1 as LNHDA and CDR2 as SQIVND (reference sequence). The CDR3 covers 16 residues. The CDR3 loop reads CASSLQKSSYNSPLHF. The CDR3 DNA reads TGTGCCAGTAGTTTACAGAAGAGCTCCTATAATTCACCCCTCCACTTT.

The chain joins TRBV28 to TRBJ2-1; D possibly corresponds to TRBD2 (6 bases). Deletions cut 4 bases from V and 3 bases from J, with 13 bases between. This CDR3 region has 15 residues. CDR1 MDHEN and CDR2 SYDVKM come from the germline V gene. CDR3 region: CASSWGDFNYNEQFF. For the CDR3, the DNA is TGTGCCAGCAGTTGGGGGGACTTCAACTACAATGAGCAGTTCTTC.

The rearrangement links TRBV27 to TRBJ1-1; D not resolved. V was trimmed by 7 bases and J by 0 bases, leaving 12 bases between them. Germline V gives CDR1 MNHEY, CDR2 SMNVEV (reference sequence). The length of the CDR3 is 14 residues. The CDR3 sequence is CASTALGVNTEAFF. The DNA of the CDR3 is TGTGCCAGCACCGCCCTGGGAGTGAACACTGAAGCTTTCTTT.

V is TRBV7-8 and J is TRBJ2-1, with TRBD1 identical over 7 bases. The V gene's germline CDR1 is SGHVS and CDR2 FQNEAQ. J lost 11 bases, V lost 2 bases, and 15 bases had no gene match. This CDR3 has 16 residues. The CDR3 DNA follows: TGTGCCAGCAGCTTAATCAACCGGGACAGCGCCGGAAAGCAGTTCTTC. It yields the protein CASSLINRDSAGKQFF.

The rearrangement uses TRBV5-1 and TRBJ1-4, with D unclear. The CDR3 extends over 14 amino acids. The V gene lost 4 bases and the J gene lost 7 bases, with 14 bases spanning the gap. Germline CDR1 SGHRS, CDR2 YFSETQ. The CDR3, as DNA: TGCGCCAGCAGCCTGCGAGGGTCGGGTGAAAAACTGTTTTTT. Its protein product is CASSLRGSGEKLFF.

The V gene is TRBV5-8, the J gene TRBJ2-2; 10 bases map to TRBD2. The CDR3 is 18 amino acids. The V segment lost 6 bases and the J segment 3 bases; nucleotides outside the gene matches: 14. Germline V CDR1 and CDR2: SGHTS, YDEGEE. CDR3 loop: CASTQGLAGVGDTGELFF. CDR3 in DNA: TGTGCCAGCACCCAAGGTCTAGCGGGGGTAGGTGACACCGGGGAGCTGTTTTTT.

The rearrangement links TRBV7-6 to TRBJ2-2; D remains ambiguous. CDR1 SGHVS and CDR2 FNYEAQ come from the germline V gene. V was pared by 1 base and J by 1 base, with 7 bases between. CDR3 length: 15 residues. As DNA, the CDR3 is TGTGCCAGCAGCTTAGTAACCGGGAACACCGGGGAGCTGTTTTTT. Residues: CASSLVTGNTGELFF.

CDR3 coding DNA: TGTGCCAGCAGCTTAGACGGGACTAGCGGCTACGAGCAGTACTTC. The encoded protein is CASSLDGTSGYEQYF. The chain has TRBV7-2 and TRBJ2-7; 11 bases fit TRBD2. The germline V gene encodes CDR1 SGHTA and CDR2 FQGNSA. J lost 3 bases, V lost 1 base, and 2 bases had no gene match. The CDR3 contains 15 residues.

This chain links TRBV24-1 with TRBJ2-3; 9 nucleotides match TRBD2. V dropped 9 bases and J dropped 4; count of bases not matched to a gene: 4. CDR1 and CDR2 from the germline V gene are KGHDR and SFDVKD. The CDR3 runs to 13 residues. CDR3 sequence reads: CATEGLAADTQYF. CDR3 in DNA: TGTGCCACCGAGGGACTAGCTGCAGATACGCAGTATTTT.

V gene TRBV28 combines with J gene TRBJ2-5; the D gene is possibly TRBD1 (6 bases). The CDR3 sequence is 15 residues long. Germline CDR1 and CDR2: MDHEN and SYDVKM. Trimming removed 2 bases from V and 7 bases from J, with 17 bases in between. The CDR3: CASSLGQSQGSTQYF. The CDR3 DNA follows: TGTGCCAGCAGTTTAGGACAAAGTCAGGGGTCGACCCAGTACTTC.